This TCR beta chain is from a study of control samples from healthy donors and cancer patients. With V trimmed by 4 bases and J by 0 bases, 6 bases remained unmatched. CDR1 and CDR2 (germline): SGHDN, FVKESK. The CDR3 length is 15 residues. Measured with immunoSEQ multiplex PCR; TCRdb has only the in-frame clones, and not every one. The data show 150,000 to 200,000 clones, almost 90% seen once. The clonotype originates from a woman younger than 45 in good health. The chain has TRBV14 and TRBJ2-7; 7 nucleotides align to TRBD2. What was sequenced was blood. The CDR3 sequence is CASSPLGGSSYEQYF. CDR3 DNA sequence: TGTGCCAGCAGCCCCCTCGGCGGGAGCTCCTACGAGCAGTACTTC.